What follows are 3 T cell receptor beta chains derived from one specimen sequenced in a study of regulatory T cells in long-lasting Graves disease. As for time point: newly diagnosed GD, antithyroid drugs for less than 3 months. PBMCs provided the RNA from which the TCR library was made. According to the study, TCR beta libraries were built with iRepertoire HTBI primers and CDR3-region Arm-PCR. A single record per CDR3 protein comes from TCRdb applying MiXCR to the multiplex PCR reads. Of 350,000 to 500,000 distinct CDR3 sequences listed, about a sixth were seen once; the top ten hold 9.5% to 12%. The data also belong to a second study, concerning T cells in Graves' hyperthyroidism and ophthalmopathy.

The material sequenced was peripheral blood mononuclear cells (PBMCs), taken at new diagnosis, from a patient treated with antithyroid drugs. The receptors come from a woman in her twenties or thirties with Graves disease.

This clonotype has ten or more counts. The chain combines TRBV12-3 or TRBV12-4 with TRBJ1-6; D uncertain. The V and J ends lost 6 bases and 10 bases respectively, with 16 bases between them. The CDR3 has 14 residues. The CDR3 DNA is TGTGCCAGCAGGGTCGACCGGGCGGGATCACCCCTCCACTTT. It is translated as CASRVDRAGSPLHF.

This clonotype was seen once. A read error likely explains this, since a far larger clone differs by one base. This chain links TRBV11-2 with TRBJ2-3; 9 bases line up with TRBD2. The assigned J gene may be wrong: the sequence end matches TRBJ2-7 better. CDR3 size: 14 residues. The germline CDR1 and CDR2 sequences are SGHAT and FQNNGV. This CDR3 reads CASSLSSGNDEQYF. CDR3 DNA sequence: TGTGCCAGCAGCCTCTCTAGCGGGAATGATGAGCAGTACTTC.

This clonotype was detected ten times or more. The CDR3 DNA is TGTGCCAGCGATGGTGGGGGCCGGGGACAAGAGACCCAGTACTTC. Amino acid sequence: CASDGGGRGQETQYF. The rearrangement joins TRBV2 to TRBJ2-5; possibly TRBD1 for D (6 bases). This CDR3 contains 15 residues. Trimming left V 8 bases short and J 2 bases short, with 18 bases between. Per germline, CDR1 SNHLY and CDR2 FYNNEI.